A single sample is the source of the 17 T cell receptor beta chains below, sequenced in a study of OX40 agonist ivuxolimab in advanced cancers. TCRdb's copy holds only in-frame clones and misses some; the assay was immunoSEQ multiplex PCR. Seen here are about 70,000 clones, 88% observed once, and the top ten hold 0.86%. Specimen: CD4+ or CD8+ T cells sorted from blood, collected in a trial of the OX40 agonist ivuxolimab. The receptors originated from an adult with an advanced solid tumor such as melanoma, head and neck, liver or kidney cancer.

The rearrangement links TRBV2 to TRBJ2-1; D tentatively fits TRBD1 or TRBD2 (7 bases each). V lost 6 bases and J 1 base, leaving 13 bases between the germline ends. The CDR3 is 15 amino acids. CDR1 and CDR2 from the germline V gene are SNHLY and FYNNEI. The CDR3 loop reads CASRGRDRSYNEQFF. The CDR3 bases are TGTGCCAGCAGGGGGAGGGACAGATCCTACAATGAGCAGTTCTTC.

V is TRBV7-8 and J is TRBJ2-7, with D perhaps matching TRBD2 (5 bases). V gave up 5 bases and J gave up 3 bases, with 17 bases separating them. The CDR3 extends over 15 amino acids. Germline V lookup: CDR1 SGHVS, CDR2 FQNEAQ. DNA of the CDR3: TGTGCCAGCAGCCGATCGGGAACAGCTGACTACGAGCAGTACTTC. Translating it yields CASSRSGTADYEQYF.

The V call is TRBV7-8, the J call TRBJ2-7; D is ambiguous. The CDR3 runs 15 residues. V dropped 3 bases and J dropped 2 bases, with 14 bases sitting between them. Germline CDR1 SGHVS, CDR2 FQNEAQ. The DNA for the CDR3 is TGTGCCAGCAGCTTTGGCGAACTTACCACCTACGAGCAGTACTTC. This translates into CASSFGELTTYEQYF.

The chain joins TRBV6-5 to TRBJ1-5; D is undetermined. The CDR3 sequence is 13 residues long. Germline values: CDR1 MNHEY, CDR2 SVGAGI. V lost 8 bases, J lost 6 bases, and 14 bases lay in between. CDR3 sequence (DNA): TGTGCCAGCTCGACGACGGGCTCTCAGCCCCAGCATTTT. Amino acid sequence: CASSTTGSQPQHF.

V is TRBV9 and J is TRBJ2-7, with unresolved D. Looked up from germline, CDR1 is SGDLS and CDR2 is YYNGEE. Trimming removed 0 bases at V and 5 bases at J, with 12 bases between. This CDR3 has 14 amino acids. The CDR3 region is CASSVGSRTDEQYF. CDR3 DNA sequence: TGTGCCAGCAGCGTAGGGAGCCGGACGGACGAGCAGTACTTC.

This chain joins TRBV28 and TRBJ2-7; D call uncertain. The germline V gene encodes CDR1 MDHEN and CDR2 SYDVKM. The CDR3 length is 12 residues. V lost 4 bases to trimming and J lost 3 bases, with 7 bases between them. DNA of the CDR3: TGTGCCAGCAGTTCCCCAATCTACGAGCAGTACTTC. Residues: CASSSPIYEQYF.

Only one count was recorded for this clone. The chain is built from TRBV15 and TRBJ2-7; D not resolved. CDR1 and CDR2 (germline): LNHNV, YYDKDF (reference sequence). V shed 0 bases and J shed 5 bases, with 11 bases lying between them. The CDR3 runs 14 residues. The CDR3 region has the DNA TGTGCCACCAGCAGAGATCTTGCTAACGACGAGCAGTACTTC. Its protein is CATSRDLANDEQYF.

This chain joins TRBV7-9 and TRBJ2-7; no reliable D call. CDR1 is SEHNR, CDR2 FQNEAQ, per germline (reference sequence). V was trimmed by 5 bases and J by 7 bases, leaving 15 bases between them. This CDR3 is built from 13 residues. CDR3 coding DNA: TGTGCCAGCAGCGATTTGTACCCCGGGGAGCAGTACTTC. Amino acids: CASSDLYPGEQYF.

The chain combines TRBV9 with TRBJ1-3, with D possibly matching TRBD1 (5 bases). Trimming removed 3 bases from V and 3 bases from J, with 13 bases in between. Looked up from germline, CDR1 is SGDLS and CDR2 is YYNGEE. The CDR3 has 15 residues. In DNA form, the CDR3 reads TGTGCCAGCAGCGAGCAACAGGAGCTTGGAAACACCATATATTTT. Encoded protein: CASSEQQELGNTIYF.

The V call is TRBV7-2, the J call TRBJ1-1; a weak D match, TRBD1 (5 bases). Germline V lookup: CDR1 SGHTA, CDR2 FQGNSA. Trimming left V 4 bases short and J 5 bases short, with 11 bases between. CDR3 size: 13 residues. CDR3 protein: CASSSGGGTEAFF. The DNA of the CDR3 is TGTGCCAGCAGCTCTGGGGGGGGTACTGAAGCTTTCTTT.

CDR3 nucleotide sequence: TGTGCCAGTAGAATACAGGGGGGGACTGGTGAAGCTTTCTTT. It encodes CASRIQGGTGEAFF. This chain links TRBV19 with TRBJ1-1; 8 bases align to TRBD1. Germline CDR1 reads LNHDA; CDR2 reads SQIVND (reference sequence). With 6 bases clipped from V and 7 bases from J, the junction kept 10 bases outside the gene matches. This CDR3 has 14 amino acids.

This rearrangement joins TRBV25-1 to TRBJ2-7; 12 bases match TRBD2. Germline CDR1 is MGHDK and CDR2 is SYGVNS. This CDR3 has 16 amino acids. Trimming cost V 2 bases and J 2 bases; bases outside gene matches: 4. The CDR3 nucleotides are TGTGCCAGCAGTGAAGGCAGACTAGCGGGAGCCTACGAGCAGTACTTC. Residues: CASSEGRLAGAYEQYF.

This clone was seen only once. Germline is not matched at one junction end, which may reflect a read error. The chain links TRBV7-9 to TRBJ2-1; the D is unclear. Per germline, CDR1 SEHNR and CDR2 FQNEAQ (reference sequence). The CDR3 is 12 residues long. CDR3 protein: CASRLEVDEQFF. CDR3 nucleotide sequence: TGTGCCAGCAGATTAGAGGTCGATGAGCAGTTCTTC.

J is TRBJ1-2 and V is TRBV4-1; D possibly corresponds to TRBD1 (5 bases). The CDR3 contains 17 residues. Trimming removed 2 bases from V and 8 bases from J, with 24 bases in between. CDR1 and CDR2 from the germline V gene are MGHRA and YSYEKL. The CDR3 spells CASSQWGEGRAQRGYTF. The CDR3 DNA is TGCGCCAGCAGCCAATGGGGCGAAGGGAGGGCTCAGAGGGGCTACACCTTC.

The sample holds one count of this clone. The chain is built from TRBV28 and TRBJ2-4; the match to TRBD2 covers 7 bases. The V segment lost 5 bases and the J segment 7 bases; nucleotides outside the gene matches: 8. The CDR3 length is 14 residues. The germline V gene encodes CDR1 MDHEN and CDR2 SYDVKM. The CDR3, as DNA: TGTGCCAGCAGTCAACGGGCCGGGGGGAACATTCAGTACTTC. As protein: CASSQRAGGNIQYF.

This clone showed up just a few times. V is TRBV5-4 and J is TRBJ1-3, with 7 bases fitting TRBD1. The CDR3 extends over 16 amino acids. CDR1 is SGHNT and CDR2 is YYREEE in the germline V gene (reference sequence). V lost 4 bases to trimming and J lost 0 bases; unmatched junction nucleotides: 7. CDR3 coding DNA: TGTGCCAGCAGCCCACCGGGACAGCTCTCTGGAAACACCATATATTTT. Translation: CASSPPGQLSGNTIYF.

The chain recombines TRBV10-3 with TRBJ1-1, with TRBD1 matching over 8 bases. The CDR3 runs 15 residues. In germline, CDR1 is ENHRY, CDR2 SYGVKD. V shed 6 bases, J shed 0 bases, and the junction held 6 bases outside the gene matches. The CDR3 bases are TGTGCCATCAGGGGGGACAGGTTTCTGAACACTGAAGCTTTCTTT. Encoded protein: CAIRGDRFLNTEAFF.